A single sample gave rise to the 3 T cell receptor beta chains below, sequenced in a study of CD8 T cells in ankylosing spondylitis. Study findings and constraints: For ankylosing spondylitis blood, a TCR beta motif of about eight highly homologous variants appeared characteristic.

TCRdb fed the 5' RACE reads into MiXCR, producing one record per CDR3 protein. Here the sample spans fewer than 450,000 distinct CDR3 sequences, approximately 17% being singletons. No antigens are known for them. Sequenced input: blood, either unsorted or a sorted T cell fraction (not recorded which). The receptors come from a male donor with ankylosing spondylitis.

In its sample, this clonotype was seen many times. V is TRBV11-2 and J is TRBJ2-7; perhaps TRBD1 as D (5 bases). Germline V CDR1 and CDR2: SGHAT, FQNNGV. CDR3 length equals 13 residues. Trimming cost V 2 bases and J 5 bases, with 10 bases left between them. The CDR3 protein is CASSLRRVHEQYF. The CDR3, as DNA: TGTGCCAGCAGCTTACGCAGGGTCCACGAGCAGTACTTC. Full variable domain (missing parts from reference TRBV11-2 and TRBJ2-7): EAGVAQSPRYKIIEKRQSVAFWCNPISGHATLYWYQQILGQGPKLLIQFQNNGVVDDSQLPKDRFSAERLKGVDSTLKIQPAKLEDSAVYLCASSLRRVHEQYFGPGTRLTVT.

In this sample, this clonotype turned up many times. The chain links TRBV5-1 to TRBJ1-6; TRBD1 might be the D (5 bases). V lost 0 bases and J lost 1, with 8 bases in between. Germline V gene data show CDR1 as SGHRS and CDR2 as YFSETQ. CDR3 length: 16 amino acids. For the CDR3, the DNA is TGCGCCAGCAGCTTGGCAGGGTCGTCCTATAATTCACCCCTCCACTTT. It translates to CASSLAGSSYNSPLHF.

This clonotype was found a few times. V and J are TRBV19 and TRBJ2-2; the D gene is possibly TRBD1 (6 bases). In germline, CDR1 is LNHDA, CDR2 SQIVND (reference sequence). CDR3 length: 16 residues. V shed 5 bases and J shed 3 bases, with 16 bases lying between them. CDR3 loop: CASSAPRDIHTGELFF. The CDR3 coding sequence is TGTGCCAGTAGTGCCCCTCGGGACATCCACACCGGGGAGCTGTTTTTT.